Sequencing of this TCR beta chain was carried out in a study of early T cells in non-severe SARS-CoV-2 infection. Study as a whole: Chains stayed unpaired after sequencing of bulk RNA from unsorted whole blood. Study-level results: VDJdb matches were skewed toward anti-spike CD8 T cell responses.

This clonotype was seen many times. The antigen remains undetermined. Researchers attached unique molecular identifiers to individual cDNA molecules. MiXCR, run by TCRdb on the 5' RACE reads, gives a single entry per CDR3 protein. This sample yields around 70,000 distinct CDR3 sequences, of which roughly a sixth are seen a single time; approximately 12% belongs to the top ten. This CDR3 contains 15 residues. CDR1 and CDR2 (germline): GTSNPN, SVGIG (reference sequence). V lost 2 bases to trimming and J lost 4 bases; unmatched junction nucleotides: 2. The gene calls are TRBV30 and TRBJ2-2, with 12 bases identical to TRBD2. The receptor comes from an adult who was a healthcare worker with PCR-confirmed SARS-CoV-2 infection or an uninfected control (not recorded which). Sequencing was done on a sample of whole blood. This CDR3 is CAWSRGLAGTGELFF. The CDR3 DNA sequence: TGTGCCTGGAGTAGGGGACTAGCGGGCACCGGGGAGCTGTTTTTT.